The 23 T cell receptor beta chains below all came from one sample that was sequenced in a study of cytotoxic CD8 clonotypes in ibrutinib-treated CLL. The data were produced by immunoSEQ multiplex PCR, yet TCRdb's version contains in-frame clones alone and is incomplete. The table has around 150,000 clones, about four fifths seen once. Sequenced here: PBMCs, sampled after 12 months of ibrutinib treatment. These receptors all come from a human donor with chronic lymphocytic leukemia.

V gene TRBV4-3 combines with J gene TRBJ1-5; a possible D gene is TRBD1 (6 bases). Germline V gives CDR1 LGHNA, CDR2 YSLEER. The CDR3 is made up of 15 amino acids. Trimming cost V 4 bases and J 0 bases, with 10 bases left between them. The CDR3 protein is CASSLTGYSNQPQHF. The CDR3 DNA reads as TGCGCCAGCAGCCTTACAGGGTATAGCAATCAGCCCCAGCATTTT.

J is TRBJ1-4 and V is TRBV7-6; 9 bases fit TRBD1. V shed 5 bases and J 10 bases; nucleotides not matched to a gene: 11. There are 15 residues in the CDR3. CDR1 SGHVS and CDR2 FNYEAQ come from the germline V gene. For the CDR3, the DNA is TGTGCCAGCAGCCCGGGACAGGGCTTATCTAGAAAACTGTTTTTT. Translating gives CASSPGQGLSRKLFF.

This clone was seen only once. The chain couples TRBV9 to TRBJ1-5; TRBD1 aligns across 9 bases. The CDR3 sequence is 15 residues long. Germline values: CDR1 SGDLS, CDR2 YYNGEE. With 4 bases clipped from V and 2 bases from J, the junction kept 4 bases outside the gene matches. The CDR3 spells CASSRTGVGNQPQHF. CDR3 coding DNA: TGTGCCAGCAGCCGGACAGGGGTGGGCAATCAGCCCCAGCATTTT.

CDR3 region: CASSADLNTEAFF. DNA for the CDR3: TGTGCCAGCAGTGCAGACTTGAACACTGAAGCTTTCTTT. The rearrangement joins TRBV2 to TRBJ1-1; D is unresolved. Deletions cut 4 bases from V and 0 bases from J, with 6 bases between. CDR3 size: 13 residues. In germline, CDR1 is SNHLY, CDR2 FYNNEI. The full variable domain, in which reference TRBV2 and TRBJ1-1 provide the parts outside the CDR3, is EPEVTQTPSHQVTQMGQEVILRCVPISNHLYFYWYRQILGQKVEFLVSFYNNEISEKSEIFDDQFSVERPDGSNFTLKIRSTKLEDSAMYFCASSADLNTEAFFGQGTRLTVV.

In this sample, this clone turned up once. The chain recombines TRBV6-1 with TRBJ1-5, with a possible D match to TRBD1 (5 bases). V shed 7 bases and J shed 5 bases, with 15 bases lying between them. From germline, CDR1 is MNHNS and CDR2 SASEGT. The CDR3 is made up of 14 amino acids. The CDR3 sequence is CASNALLRDQPQHF. CDR3 nucleotides: TGTGCCAGCAATGCCTTACTCAGGGATCAGCCCCAGCATTTT.

The rearrangement uses TRBV30 and TRBJ2-1; TRBD2 aligns across 7 bases. The CDR3 sequence is 18 residues long. Trimming cost V 5 bases and J 0 bases; bases outside gene matches: 16. Germline V lookup: CDR1 GTSNPN, CDR2 SVGIG (reference sequence). The CDR3 is CAWAVKRGGWNSYNEQFF. DNA of the CDR3: TGTGCCTGGGCCGTAAAGCGCGGGGGATGGAACTCCTACAATGAGCAGTTCTTC.

This clone was counted many times. CDR3 in DNA: TGTGCCAGCAGCTTACCCGGGACTAGCGGGAGGAATGAGCAGTTCTTC. Its protein product is CASSLPGTSGRNEQFF. V usage is TRBV7-3 and J usage is TRBJ2-1; 15 bases map to TRBD2. J lost 7 bases, V lost 2 bases, and 3 bases had no gene match. This CDR3 contains 16 residues. The germline CDR1 and CDR2 sequences are SGHTA and FQGTGA.

The chain employs TRBV7-3 and TRBJ2-2, with D possibly matching TRBD2 (5 bases). Trimming took off 2 bases at V and 6 bases at J, with 10 bases between the two ends. The CDR3 contains 14 residues. Germline V CDR1 and CDR2: SGHTA, FQGTGA. The CDR3 DNA reads as TGTGCCAGCAGCTTAGCGGGTTTAGCCGGGGAGCTGTTTTTT. This sequence encodes CASSLAGLAGELFF.

V and J are TRBV6-5 and TRBJ2-7, with unresolved D. V lost 2 bases and J 0 bases, leaving 11 bases between the germline ends. There are 15 residues in the CDR3. Germline CDR1 and CDR2: MNHEY and SVGAGI. The DNA of the CDR3 is TGTGCCAGCAGTTACAAGCACGAGCCCTCCTACGAGCAGTACTTC. Residues: CASSYKHEPSYEQYF.

In DNA form, the CDR3 reads TGTGCCAGCAGCCCCCGACAGGACTATAATTCACCCCTCCACTTT. This codes for CASSPRQDYNSPLHF. The gene calls are TRBV7-8 and TRBJ1-6; maybe TRBD1 (6 bases). The CDR3 extends over 15 amino acids. From germline, CDR1 is SGHVS and CDR2 FQNEAQ. V was shortened by 5 bases and J by 3 bases, with 11 bases between the two germline ends.

This sequence joins TRBV7-2 and TRBJ1-3, with D unresolved. This CDR3 is built from 15 residues. CDR1 and CDR2 (germline): SGHTA, FQGNSA. V lost 2 bases, J lost 1 base, and 9 bases lay in between. CDR3 DNA sequence: TGTGCCAGCAGCTTAAGTTTCGGTTCTGGAAACACCATATATTTT. Amino acid sequence: CASSLSFGSGNTIYF. Looking up the rest from reference TRBV7-2 and TRBJ1-3 gives the full variable domain: GAGVSQSPSNKVTEKGKDVELRCDPISGHTALYWYRQSLGQGLEFLIYFQGNSAPDKSGLPSDRFSAERTGGSVSTLTIQRTQQEDSAVYLCASSLSFGSGNTIYFGEGSWLTVV.

The chain combines TRBV2 with TRBJ2-3; TRBD1 might be the D (5 bases). Per the germline V gene, CDR1 is SNHLY and CDR2 is FYNNEI. Between the trimmed V and J ends, which lost 6 bases and 0 bases, there was a span of 16 bases. There are 16 residues in the CDR3. The CDR3 loop reads CASRKHYRSSTDTQYF. The CDR3 region has the DNA TGTGCCAGCAGAAAACATTACAGGTCTAGCACAGATACGCAGTATTTT.

The chain couples TRBV6-5 to TRBJ1-2, with a weak D call TRBD1 (5 bases). The ends were cut back, 5 bases at V and 4 bases at J, with 11 bases in the middle. This CDR3 region has 13 residues. In germline, CDR1 is MNHEY, CDR2 SVGAGI. The CDR3 region has the DNA TGTGCCAGCAGTACCGGGGCCGCCTATGGCTACACCTTC. Residues: CASSTGAAYGYTF.

The genes are TRBV6-5 and TRBJ1-2; D call uncertain. Per germline, CDR1 MNHEY and CDR2 SVGAGI. Trimming took 6 bases from V and 8 from J, leaving 19 bases between them. This CDR3 is 14 amino acids long. The CDR3 here is CASSPGNIALGYTF. As DNA, the CDR3 is TGTGCCAGCAGCCCCGGAAACATCGCGTTGGGCTACACCTTC.

The genes are TRBV11-2 and TRBJ1-5; TRBD1 matches 9 bases. CDR1 and CDR2 (germline): SGHAT, FQNNGV. CDR3 length: 17 amino acids. Losses at the gene ends were 5 bases for V and 6 bases for J; bases not matched to a gene: 14. The CDR3 reads CASSAIGKGQGSQPQHF. The CDR3 DNA reads TGTGCCAGCAGCGCCATAGGGAAGGGACAGGGAAGTCAGCCCCAGCATTTT. Full variable domain (outside the CDR3, taken from reference TRBV11-2 and TRBJ1-5): EAGVAQSPRYKIIEKRQSVAFWCNPISGHATLYWYQQILGQGPKLLIQFQNNGVVDDSQLPKDRFSAERLKGVDSTLKIQPAKLEDSAVYLCASSAIGKGQGSQPQHFGDGTRLSIL.

The rearrangement uses TRBV18 and TRBJ1-2; 9 nucleotides match TRBD1. This CDR3 spans 13 amino acids. The germline gives CDR1 KGHSH, CDR2 LQKENI. V was pared by 5 bases and J by 8 bases, with 6 bases of the junction left unmatched. CDR3 protein: CASSLQGAEGYTF. CDR3 in DNA: TGTGCCAGCTCATTACAGGGGGCCGAAGGCTACACCTTC.

V usage is TRBV9 and J usage is TRBJ1-5, with 8 nucleotides matching TRBD1. The germline gives CDR1 SGDLS, CDR2 YYNGEE. This CDR3 contains 14 residues. The V and J ends lost 3 bases and 3 bases, in that order; junction bases with no gene match: 2. CDR3 in DNA: TGTGCCAGCAGCGGGACAGGGAACAATCAGCCCCAGCATTTT. This gives the protein CASSGTGNNQPQHF.

The chain combines TRBV29-1 with TRBJ2-1, with 7 bases aligning to TRBD1. Per the germline V gene, CDR1 is SQVTM and CDR2 is ANQGSEA. The CDR3 length is 12 residues. V lost 6 bases and J lost 1; bases outside the gene matches: 0. As DNA, the CDR3 is TGCAGCGTGGGACAGTCCTACAATGAGCAGTTCTTC. This encodes CSVGQSYNEQFF.

This rearrangement joins TRBV28 to TRBJ2-2; TRBD2 might be the D (6 bases). V was pared by 5 bases and J by 6 bases, with 13 bases between. The length of the CDR3 is 14 residues. Germline V gene lookup returns CDR1 MDHEN and CDR2 SYDVKM. CDR3 coding DNA: TGTGCCAGCAGTCGGGACTTCGGCTCCGGGGAGCTGTTTTTT. Residues: CASSRDFGSGELFF.

The V and J genes are TRBV11-1 and TRBJ1-1; D gene ambiguous. CDR1 is SGHAT, CDR2 FQDESV, per germline (reference sequence). This CDR3 region has 13 residues. V shed 1 base and J shed 9 bases, with 12 bases lying between them. DNA of the CDR3: TGTGCCAGCAGCTTAGGTCAGTCCGAGAAAGCTTTCTTT. Encoded protein: CASSLGQSEKAFF.

The rearrangement links TRBV4-3 to TRBJ1-1; D gene unclear. Germline V lookup: CDR1 LGHNA, CDR2 YSLEER. Trimming took 1 base from V and 2 from J, leaving 8 bases between them. The CDR3 sequence is 14 residues long. CDR3 loop: CASSQGLANTEAFF. DNA for the CDR3: TGCGCCAGCAGCCAAGGGCTAGCCAACACTGAAGCTTTCTTT.

The rearrangement joins TRBV27 to TRBJ2-7, with D unresolved. Germline assignment: CDR1 MNHEY and CDR2 SMNVEV (reference sequence). The ends were cut back, 6 bases at V and 5 bases at J, with 11 bases in the middle. The CDR3 has 12 amino acids. Here the CDR3 DNA reads TGTGCCAGCAGCGACTCCCGGGACGAGCAGTACTTC. This sequence encodes CASSDSRDEQYF.

The V gene is TRBV10-3, the J gene TRBJ1-2; tentative D call: TRBD1 (5 bases). The CDR3 sequence is 13 residues long. V lost 3 bases and J lost 4, with 9 bases in between. Germline lookup yields CDR1 ENHRY and CDR2 SYGVKD. The CDR3 loop is CAISEQETYGYTF. Written as DNA, the CDR3 is TGTGCCATCAGTGAACAGGAAACCTATGGCTACACCTTC.